One sample yielded the 15 T cell receptor beta chains listed below, sequenced in a study of cytomegalovirus exposure and HLA in healthy donors. 60 Vbeta and 13 Jbeta primers were used in PCR. Data came from immunoSEQ multiplex PCR; TCRdb stores just in-frame clones and leaves some out. Of some 45,000 clones in the sample, approximately 72% are singletons; the top ten hold roughly 3.2%. The sequenced sample was PBMCs. The origin of the receptors is a woman in her 30s in good health and CMV-seronegative.

This chain connects TRBV5-1 to TRBJ2-1, with 7 bases aligning to TRBD1. V shed 2 bases, J shed 6 bases, and the junction held 8 bases outside the gene matches. The CDR3 is made up of 15 amino acids. CDR1 is SGHRS and CDR2 is YFSETQ in the germline V gene. The CDR3 here is CASSFPETGRNEQFF. For the CDR3, the DNA is TGCGCCAGCAGCTTCCCGGAGACAGGGCGCAATGAGCAGTTCTTC.

The sample holds a few counts of this clone. The gene calls are TRBV7-2 and TRBJ2-5; a possible D gene is TRBD2 (5 bases). Looked up from germline, CDR1 is SGHTA and CDR2 is FQGNSA. V was trimmed by 5 bases and J by 2 bases, leaving 12 bases between them. The CDR3 consists of 14 residues. The CDR3 bases are TGTGCCAGCAGCCCTTGGACGGGGCAAGAGACCCAGTACTTC. It codes for CASSPWTGQETQYF.

This chain links TRBV7-8 with TRBJ2-5; D might be TRBD2 (6 bases). The V gene lost 1 base and the J gene lost 5 bases, with 23 bases spanning the gap. CDR1 and CDR2 (germline): SGHVS, FQNEAQ. CDR3 length: 18 residues. As DNA, the CDR3 is TGTGCCAGCAGCTTAGGAGGCCCCTTTGGCGGGGATATGGAGACCCAGTACTTC. Translated, it gives CASSLGGPFGGDMETQYF.

The rearrangement joins TRBV5-1 to TRBJ2-5; the D is unclear. This CDR3 is 14 amino acids long. Germline CDR1 reads SGHRS; CDR2 reads YFSETQ. Between the trimmed V and J ends, which lost 5 bases and 0 bases, there was a span of 11 bases. DNA for the CDR3: TGCGCCAGCAGTGTAGACACGTACCAAGAGACCCAGTACTTC. Protein product: CASSVDTYQETQYF.

The chain links TRBV5-6 to TRBJ1-1; 7 nucleotides agree with TRBD1. The germline V gene has CDR1 SGHDT and CDR2 YYEEEE. CDR3 length: 16 amino acids. The ends lost 4 bases at V and 0 bases at J; junction bases unmatched: 9. The CDR3 DNA sequence: TGTGCCAGCAGCCCACAGACAGGGAGCTTGAACACTGAAGCTTTCTTT. It yields the protein CASSPQTGSLNTEAFF.

The chain combines TRBV7-9 with TRBJ1-2; D might be TRBD1 (5 bases). CDR1 and CDR2 (germline): SEHNR, FQNEAQ (reference sequence). V was clipped by 1 base and J by 4 bases, with 10 bases between them. The CDR3 loop spans 14 amino acids. The CDR3 reads CASSLVQGSYGYTF. CDR3 coding DNA: TGTGCCAGCAGCTTAGTGCAGGGAAGCTATGGCTACACCTTC. Using reference TRBV7-9 and TRBJ1-2 for the parts outside the CDR3, the full variable domain is DTGVSQNPRHKITKRGQNVTFRCDPISEHNRLYWYRQTLGQGPEFLTYFQNEAQLEKSRLLSDRFSAERPKGSFSTLEIQRTEQGDSAMYLCASSLVQGSYGYTFGSGTRLTVV.

This clone appeared once. V usage is TRBV5-6 and J usage is TRBJ2-5; weak D call: TRBD2 (6 bases). V lost 3 bases and J 4 bases, leaving 19 bases between the germline ends. Germline-derived CDR1 and CDR2 are SGHDT and YYEEEE. The CDR3 length is 16 residues. CDR3 in DNA: TGTGCCAGCAGCTGGGGCTCTGGATACGGGGGAGAGACCCAGTACTTC. Translating it yields CASSWGSGYGGETQYF.

This clone appeared a few times. The chain uses TRBV1 and TRBJ2-2; the D call of TRBD2 is as the table states it, not checked on the DNA. TRBV1 is deemed a pseudogene. The CDR3 is made up of 17 amino acids. CDR3 amino acids: CTSSLGAPGTRTGELFF. The CDR3 DNA reads TGCACCAGCAGCCTAGGGGCCCCCGGGACTAGGACCGGGGAGCTGTTTTTT.

The V call is TRBV27, the J call TRBJ1-5; 7 bases are a match to TRBD1. Germline CDR1 and CDR2: MNHEY and SMNVEV (reference sequence). J gave up 4 bases and V 4 bases, and 4 bases lay outside the gene matches. CDR3 size: 14 residues. This CDR3 reads CASSSRDSNQPQHF. DNA for the CDR3: TGTGCCAGCAGTTCCCGGGACAGTAATCAGCCCCAGCATTTT.

This clone was picked up a small number of times. V is TRBV18 and J is TRBJ2-3; D not certain. The CDR3 runs 13 residues. Between the trimmed V and J ends, which lost 2 bases and 6 bases, there was a span of 9 bases. CDR1 and CDR2 (germline): KGHSH, LQKENI. As DNA, the CDR3 is TGTGCCAGCTCACCATTAGTTGCGGATACGCAGTATTTT. Translating it yields CASSPLVADTQYF.

The chain has TRBV10-3 and TRBJ1-5, with TRBD1 as a possible D gene (6 bases). This CDR3 has 17 amino acids. Trimming shortened V by 1 base and J by 0 bases, and 13 bases separated the two germline ends. From germline, CDR1 is ENHRY and CDR2 SYGVKD. The DNA of the CDR3 is TGTGCCATCAGTGAGTTTGGGGCAGGGGTTAGCAATCAGCCCCAGCATTTT. Protein: CAISEFGAGVSNQPQHF.

CDR3 DNA sequence: TGTGCCAGCAGTTTAACAGGGGCGGGAGCCAAAAACATTCAGTACTTC. It specifies CASSLTGAGAKNIQYF. The chain carries TRBV28 and TRBJ2-4, with 7 bases identical to TRBD1. With V trimmed by 2 bases and J by 0 bases, 4 bases remained unmatched. The germline CDR1 and CDR2 sequences are MDHEN and SYDVKM. The CDR3 loop spans 16 amino acids.

Remarks on this clone: An end of the junction differs from the germline gene, which may be a read error. The chain combines TRBV6-1 with TRBJ1-2, with TRBD1 matching 7 bases. The germline V gene has CDR1 MNHNS and CDR2 SASEGT. This CDR3 is 13 amino acids long. CDR3 coding DNA: TGTGCCAGCAGTGCGAGTTCCGGGACAGATTCCGCCTTC. This encodes CASSASSGTDSAF.

The chain carries TRBV28 and TRBJ2-1; no firm D call. Per the germline V gene, CDR1 is MDHEN and CDR2 is SYDVKM. V was pared by 5 bases and J by 3 bases, with 8 bases between. The CDR3 is 13 amino acids. In DNA form, the CDR3 reads TGTGCCAGCAGTGCGACTGACTACAATGAGCAGTTCTTC. Protein product: CASSATDYNEQFF.

The chain carries TRBV6-5 and TRBJ2-3; weak D call: TRBD2 (6 bases). V lost 2 bases to trimming and J lost 0 bases, with 6 bases between them. Per the germline V gene, CDR1 is MNHEY and CDR2 is SVGAGI. The CDR3 has 14 amino acids. In nucleotides, the CDR3 is TGTGCCAGCAGTTACGGGGGGAGCACAGATACGCAGTATTTT. Protein sequence: CASSYGGSTDTQYF.